The 32 T cell receptor beta chains below all came from one sample that was sequenced in a study of control samples from healthy donors and cancer patients. The method was immunoSEQ multiplex PCR; TCRdb's version includes in-frame clones alone and lacks a portion of them. Of around 190,000 clones listed, roughly nine tenths were seen once; the top ten hold just over 1.4%. The sample comprised blood. Every receptor here comes from a man aged 25-45 years in good health.

The rearrangement links TRBV14 to TRBJ1-6; no clear D. Trimming pared 6 bases from V and 15 bases from J, leaving 15 bases between. The CDR3 is 12 amino acids. Germline CDR1 is SGHDN and CDR2 is FVKESK. CDR3 amino acids: CASSPSGVFLHF. In DNA form, the CDR3 reads TGTGCCAGCAGTCCATCGGGTGTCTTCCTCCACTTT.

The V and J genes are TRBV5-1 and TRBJ2-7, with D perhaps matching TRBD1 (6 bases). V lost 0 bases, J lost 3 bases, and 13 bases lay in between. The germline V gene has CDR1 SGHRS and CDR2 YFSETQ. The CDR3 covers 15 residues. The CDR3 is CASSLGGTGYYEQYF. The CDR3 nucleotides are TGCGCCAGCAGCTTGGGGGGTACAGGGTACTACGAGCAGTACTTC.

This chain uses TRBV28 with TRBJ1-1; TRBD1 agrees at 8 bases. The V gene end was trimmed by 3 bases and the J gene end by 4 bases; junction bases not matched to a gene: 7. This CDR3 has 15 amino acids. Germline V gives CDR1 MDHEN, CDR2 SYDVKM. This CDR3 is CASSFSGQGLTEAFF. DNA of the CDR3: TGTGCCAGCAGTTTTTCAGGACAGGGTCTCACTGAAGCTTTCTTT. The full variable domain, in which reference TRBV28 and TRBJ1-1 provide the parts outside the CDR3, is DVKVTQSSRYLVKRTGEKVFLECVQDMDHENMFWYRQDPGLGLRLIYFSYDVKMKEKGDIPEGYSVSREKKERFSLILESASTNQTSMYLCASSFSGQGLTEAFFGQGTRLTVV.

The gene calls are TRBV6-2 or TRBV6-3 and TRBJ2-1, with TRBD2 identical over 8 bases. Germline-derived CDR1 and CDR2 are MNHEY and SVGEGT. This CDR3 has 14 residues. V lost 2 bases and J lost 8; bases outside the gene matches: 5. CDR3 amino acids: CASSYREGLDEQFF. Here the CDR3 DNA reads TGTGCCAGCAGTTACCGGGAGGGCCTGGATGAGCAGTTCTTC.

The chain joins TRBV9 to TRBJ1-5; unclear D gene. CDR1 and CDR2 (germline): SGDLS, YYNGEE. There are 15 residues in the CDR3. Between the trimmed V and J ends, which lost 0 bases and 4 bases, there was a span of 11 bases. The CDR3 region has the DNA TGTGCCAGCAGCGTAGGGGGTCAGGAGAATCAGCCCCAGCATTTT. Its protein is CASSVGGQENQPQHF.

This clone was observed once. The rearrangement links TRBV12-3 or TRBV12-4 to TRBJ1-1; TRBD1 matches 9 bases. The junction had 1 base not matched to a gene; V was cut back by 6 bases and J by 5 bases. The CDR3 runs 12 residues. The CDR3 DNA follows: TGTGCCAGCAGGGACAGGGGAACTGAAGCTTTCTTT. As protein: CASRDRGTEAFF.

The chain links TRBV28 to TRBJ1-5; D perhaps matches TRBD1 (6 bases). Looked up from germline, CDR1 is MDHEN and CDR2 is SYDVKM. Trimming took 2 bases from V and 6 from J, leaving 26 bases between them. This CDR3 is built from 19 residues. The CDR3 DNA is TGTGCCAGCAGTTTAAGGCCCTCCCGGACAGTTTCGGGGCGTCAGCCCCAGCATTTT. It specifies CASSLRPSRTVSGRQPQHF.

The gene calls are TRBV7-2 and TRBJ2-3; D ambiguous. The V and J ends lost 6 bases and 2 bases respectively, with 15 bases between them. CDR3 size: 15 residues. Per germline, CDR1 SGHTA and CDR2 FQGNSA. This CDR3 reads CASSQVVAVTDTQYF. The CDR3 nucleotides are TGTGCCAGCAGTCAAGTAGTGGCAGTCACAGATACGCAGTATTTT.

This rearrangement joins TRBV2 to TRBJ1-1; D gene unclear. This CDR3 is built from 11 residues. Germline V gene sequence: CDR1 SNHLY, CDR2 FYNNEI. Trimming removed 5 bases at V and 10 bases at J, with 11 bases between. CDR3 residues: CASSTDSSAFF. As DNA, the CDR3 is TGTGCCAGCAGTACTGATTCCTCAGCTTTCTTT.

The CDR3 protein is CASSLTGEYNQPQHF. CDR3 sequence (DNA): TGCGCCAGCAGCTTGACAGGTGAATACAATCAGCCCCAGCATTTT. This chain joins TRBV5-1 and TRBJ1-5; tentatively, D is TRBD1 (5 bases). Trimming took 1 base from V and 3 from J, leaving 11 bases between them. Per the germline V gene, CDR1 is SGHRS and CDR2 is YFSETQ. The CDR3 totals 15 residues.

V and J are TRBV7-2 and TRBJ2-4; D is possibly TRBD1 or TRBD2 (6 bases each). Looked up from germline, CDR1 is SGHTA and CDR2 is FQGNSA. The CDR3 spans 15 residues. V was cut by 5 bases and J by 0 bases, with 11 bases left in between. CDR3 in amino acids: CASSPGAGAKNIQYF. The CDR3 nucleotides read TGTGCCAGCAGCCCGGGGGCAGGAGCCAAAAACATTCAGTACTTC.

The V gene is TRBV18, the J gene TRBJ1-1; D not resolved. The V gene's germline CDR1 is KGHSH and CDR2 LQKENI. The CDR3 runs 14 residues. V was cut by 6 bases and J by 1 base, with 12 bases left in between. As DNA, the CDR3 is TGTGCCAGCTCGCCAACCCCAGGGAACACTGAAGCTTTCTTT. Amino acids: CASSPTPGNTEAFF.

The CDR3 nucleotides are TGTGCCAGCAGCTTAAATGGTGAGCAGTTCTTC. Protein product: CASSLNGEQFF. The chain carries TRBV11-3 and TRBJ2-1; D call uncertain. This CDR3 is built from 11 residues. V was pared by 2 bases and J by 9 bases, with 5 bases between. Per germline, CDR1 SGHNT and CDR2 YENEEA.

The CDR3 is CASSVGQNTEAFF. The CDR3 DNA reads as TGTGCCAGCAGCGTAGGACAGAACACTGAAGCTTTCTTT. The rearrangement uses TRBV6-5 and TRBJ1-1; D possibly corresponds to TRBD1 (5 bases). The CDR3 loop spans 13 amino acids. Germline V gene lookup returns CDR1 MNHEY and CDR2 SVGAGI. Trimming stripped 6 bases from V and 1 base from J, with 9 bases between.

The chain couples TRBV6-9 to TRBJ1-5, with D perhaps matching TRBD1 (6 bases). V shed 9 bases and J shed 7 bases, with 16 bases lying between them. The CDR3 is 13 residues long. The germline gives CDR1 MNHGY, CDR2 SVAAGI. This CDR3 is CASPGGAEQPQHF. CDR3 DNA sequence: TGTGCCAGTCCTGGGGGGGCAGAACAGCCCCAGCATTTT.

This clone was seen a few times. V is TRBV6-2 or TRBV6-3 and J is TRBJ1-1, with D tentatively TRBD1 (6 bases). V dropped 5 bases and J dropped 11 bases, with 18 bases sitting between them. The CDR3 is 13 amino acids. The germline gives CDR1 MNHEY, CDR2 SVGEGT. Here the CDR3 reads CASSQQGLVGAFF. The CDR3 DNA is TGTGCCAGCAGTCAACAGGGTCTAGTCGGGGCTTTCTTT.

The rearrangement links TRBV27 to TRBJ2-1, with 12 bases identical to TRBD1. Germline V gene sequence: CDR1 MNHEY, CDR2 SMNVEV (reference sequence). The length of the CDR3 is 17 residues. With V trimmed by 3 bases and J by 13 bases, 16 bases remained unmatched. CDR3 DNA sequence: TGTGCCAGCAGTTTTGGGGGGGGGACAGGGGGCGCAGGATTTCAGTTCTTC. Its protein is CASSFGGGTGGAGFQFF.

The rearrangement links TRBV6-5 to TRBJ2-7; the match to TRBD2 covers 7 bases. Germline CDR1 and CDR2: MNHEY and SVGAGI. CDR3 length equals 16 residues. The ends lost 0 bases at V and 6 bases at J; junction bases unmatched: 11. DNA of the CDR3: TGTGCCAGCAGTTACTCTTCCCCGGGAGGAGCGGCCGAGCAGTACTTC. Translation gives CASSYSSPGGAAEQYF.

The J gene is TRBJ1-1, the V gene TRBV4-2; D gene uncertain. CDR3 length: 14 residues. Trimming pared 0 bases from V and 2 bases from J, leaving 7 bases between. CDR1 is LGHNA, CDR2 YNFKEQ, per germline. The CDR3 protein is CASSQDHLNTEAFF. The CDR3 nucleotides read TGTGCCAGCAGCCAAGATCACCTTAACACTGAAGCTTTCTTT.

This CDR3 is CASSKRGQGTDTQYF. As DNA, the CDR3 is TGTGCCAGCAGTAAACGGGGGCAGGGCACAGATACGCAGTATTTT. This chain joins TRBV6-6 and TRBJ2-3; D is possibly TRBD1 or TRBD2 (6 bases each). This CDR3 comprises 15 residues. Germline assignment: CDR1 MNHNY and CDR2 SVGAGI (reference sequence). V lost 5 bases and J lost 1, with 13 bases in between.

The chain carries TRBV19 and TRBJ1-2, with D uncertain. V dropped 7 bases and J dropped 9 bases, with 24 bases sitting between them. Looked up from germline, CDR1 is LNHDA and CDR2 is SQIVND (reference sequence). This CDR3 has 15 amino acids. The CDR3 DNA sequence: TGTGCCAGTATCTACTCCGGGAACTCCCTCGATAGCTACACCTTC. Translating gives CASIYSGNSLDSYTF.

This chain joins TRBV7-9 and TRBJ2-1; TRBD2 agrees at 12 bases. CDR3 length: 15 amino acids. V shed 2 bases and J 9 bases; nucleotides not matched to a gene: 5. The germline V gene encodes CDR1 SEHNR and CDR2 FQNEAQ (reference sequence). CDR3 protein: CASSLTSGGFIEQFF. For the CDR3, the DNA is TGTGCCAGCAGCTTAACTAGCGGGGGGTTCATTGAGCAGTTCTTC.

The chain carries TRBV5-5 and TRBJ1-6, with D uncertain. The CDR3 is 14 amino acids. Trimming pared 5 bases from V and 0 bases from J, leaving 6 bases between. Germline V gene data show CDR1 as SGHKS and CDR2 as YYEKEE (reference sequence). The CDR3 DNA is TGTGCCAGCAGAGACGGCTCCTATAATTCACCCCTCCACTTT. Translating gives CASRDGSYNSPLHF.

The CDR3 DNA is TGTGCCAGTAGTATCACCTCCGGGGGGGCTAGCCCCAATGAGCAGTTCTTC. Protein: CASSITSGGASPNEQFF. V gene TRBV19 combines with J gene TRBJ2-1; TRBD2 matches at 8 bases. CDR3 length: 17 amino acids. V shed 3 bases and J 6 bases; nucleotides not matched to a gene: 13. The germline V gene encodes CDR1 LNHDA and CDR2 SQIVND (reference sequence).

The chain employs TRBV5-1 and TRBJ2-3; the D gene is possibly TRBD1 (5 bases). CDR3 size: 15 residues. Germline V gene lookup returns CDR1 SGHRS and CDR2 YFSETQ. The V gene lost 1 base and the J gene lost 3 bases, with 12 bases spanning the gap. CDR3 coding DNA: TGCGCCAGCAGCTTGTTTCAGGGATTGACAGATACGCAGTATTTT. It yields the protein CASSLFQGLTDTQYF.

The rearrangement links TRBV7-2 to TRBJ2-5; 8 nucleotides align to TRBD1. CDR1 is SGHTA, CDR2 FQGNSA, per germline. After removal of 5 bases from V and 5 bases from J, the junction contained 7 bases not matched to a gene. This CDR3 contains 14 residues. The CDR3 region is CASSAQGAQETQYF. As DNA, the CDR3 is TGTGCCAGCAGCGCTCAGGGGGCTCAGGAGACCCAGTACTTC.

This rearrangement joins TRBV15 to TRBJ1-3, with D hard to call. Germline CDR1 reads LNHNV; CDR2 reads YYDKDF (reference sequence). Deletions cut 0 bases from V and 9 bases from J, with 9 bases between. CDR3 length: 13 amino acids. The CDR3 region is CATSRDIAGTIYF. For the CDR3, the DNA is TGTGCCACCAGCAGAGATATCGCTGGCACCATATATTTT.

V is TRBV19 and J is TRBJ2-3; D gene uncertain. There are 14 residues in the CDR3. V dropped 0 bases and J dropped 6 bases, with 10 bases sitting between them. Germline lookup yields CDR1 LNHDA and CDR2 SQIVND (reference sequence). CDR3 amino acids: CASSIDLTPDTQYF. The CDR3 nucleotides read TGTGCCAGTAGTATAGATCTTACTCCGGATACGCAGTATTTT. Drawing the rest from reference TRBV19 and TRBJ2-3, the complete variable domain is DGGITQSPKYLFRKEGQNVTLSCEQNLNHDAMYWYRQDPGQGLRLIYYSQIVNDFQKGDIAEGYSVSREKKESFPLTVTSAQKNPTAFYLCASSIDLTPDTQYFGPGTRLTVL.

The V gene is TRBV5-1, the J gene TRBJ1-1; TRBD1 matches 9 bases. Germline V gives CDR1 SGHRS, CDR2 YFSETQ. The CDR3 has 17 residues. The ends lost 4 bases at V and 0 bases at J; junction bases unmatched: 10. The CDR3 sequence is CASSGTRGTGMNTEAFF. The CDR3 DNA reads TGCGCCAGCAGCGGGACAAGGGGGACAGGGATGAACACTGAAGCTTTCTTT.

The chain couples TRBV30 to TRBJ1-5; maybe TRBD1 (5 bases). V was trimmed by 2 bases and J by 3 bases, leaving 11 bases between them. Germline V CDR1 and CDR2: GTSNPN, SVGIG (reference sequence). The CDR3 spans 14 residues. CDR3 region: CAWSPRDFNQPQHF. CDR3 sequence (DNA): TGTGCCTGGAGTCCCCGGGACTTCAATCAGCCCCAGCATTTT.

The chain is built from TRBV12-5 and TRBJ2-2, with TRBD2 as a possible D gene (5 bases). Trimming shortened V by 2 bases and J by 4 bases, and 11 bases separated the two germline ends. This CDR3 is 15 amino acids long. Germline loops: CDR1 LGHNT, CDR2 FRNRAP. As DNA, the CDR3 is TGTGCTAGTGGTTTGCCCGCCGGGGTCACCGGGGAGCTGTTTTTT. Encoded protein: CASGLPAGVTGELFF. Full variable domain (remainder filled in from reference TRBV12-5 and TRBJ2-2): DARVTQTPRHKVTEMGQEVTMRCQPILGHNTVFWYRQTMMQGLELLAYFRNRAPLDDSGMPKDRFSAEMPDATLATLKIQPSEPRDSAVYFCASGLPAGVTGELFFGEGSRLTVL.

The chain couples TRBV11-2 to TRBJ2-1; D not certain. Trimming removed 8 bases from V and 1 base from J, with 12 bases in between. Germline CDR1 and CDR2: SGHAT and FQNNGV. The CDR3 consists of 14 residues. CDR3 bases: TGTGCCAGCTCCGGACCCAGTTCCTACAATGAGCAGTTCTTC. Protein product: CASSGPSSYNEQFF.